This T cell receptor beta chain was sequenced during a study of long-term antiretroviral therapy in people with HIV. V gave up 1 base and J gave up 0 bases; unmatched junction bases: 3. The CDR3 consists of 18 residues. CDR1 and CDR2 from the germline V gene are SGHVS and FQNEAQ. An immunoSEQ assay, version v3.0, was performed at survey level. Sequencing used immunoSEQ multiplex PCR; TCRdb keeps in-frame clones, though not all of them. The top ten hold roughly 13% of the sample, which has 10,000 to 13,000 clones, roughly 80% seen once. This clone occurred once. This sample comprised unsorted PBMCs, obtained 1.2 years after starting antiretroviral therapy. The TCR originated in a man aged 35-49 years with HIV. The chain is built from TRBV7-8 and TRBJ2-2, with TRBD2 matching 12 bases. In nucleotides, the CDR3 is TGTGCCAGCAGCTTAGGGCCTAGCGGGGGGGCGAACACCGGGGAGCTGTTTTTT. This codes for CASSLGPSGGANTGELFF.